A single sample gave rise to the 30 T cell receptor beta chains below, sequenced in a study of CXCR3-negative and CXCR3-positive naive CD8 T cells. Libraries of TRB cDNA were made by 5' RACE and carried UMIs. For each CDR3 protein, TCRdb gives one entry from its re-call of the 5' RACE reads, without DNA. In all, the sample yields about 81,000 distinct CDR3 sequences. Material: naive CXCR3- CD8+ T cells from blood. Subset defined: CD45RO-CCR7+CD27+CD95- naive CD8+ T cells lacking CXCR3 (TNR3-). The receptor set was obtained from a human donor in good health. Some clones in this sample may be carry-over from other donors' samples.

This chain uses TRBV9 with TRBJ2-1; TCRdb gives TRBD1 as the D gene, but with no DNA this cannot be confirmed. The CDR3 has 14 residues. The germline CDR1 and CDR2 sequences are SGDLS and YYNGEE. CDR3 sequence: CASSPTGTALEQFF.

J is TRBJ2-7 and V is TRBV27. The length of the CDR3 is 13 residues. Germline CDR1 MNHEY, CDR2 SMNVEV (reference sequence). CDR3 sequence: CASSFTGGYEQYF.

The chain joins TRBV9 to TRBJ1-2; absent DNA, TCRdb's TRBD1 call cannot be checked. The germline gives CDR1 SGDLS, CDR2 YYNGEE. The CDR3 runs 14 residues. The CDR3 is CASSPGGGGDGYTF.

This chain joins TRBV29-1 and TRBJ2-3. CDR3 length: 15 amino acids. The germline V gene encodes CDR1 SQVTM and CDR2 ANQGSEA. The CDR3 loop reads CSVEEDRIATDTQYF.

The chain uses TRBV11-2 and TRBJ2-1; the TCRdb call, TRBD2, lacks DNA for checking. CDR3 length: 15 amino acids. Germline loops: CDR1 SGHAT, CDR2 FQNNGV. Here the CDR3 reads CASSSLAGVYNEQFF.

The V and J genes are TRBV10-3 and TRBJ2-2; TCRdb's D gene call, TRBD1, goes unchecked for lack of DNA. Germline V gene sequence: CDR1 ENHRY, CDR2 SYGVKD. The CDR3 has 16 residues. The CDR3 region is CAISESVPANTGELFF.

The rearrangement uses TRBV28 and TRBJ1-1; TCRdb returns TRBD1, unconfirmable since there is no DNA. The CDR3 is made up of 16 amino acids. CDR1 is MDHEN and CDR2 is SYDVKM in the germline V gene. CDR3 sequence reads: CASRIDRGGYNTEAFF.

This chain links TRBV29-1 with TRBJ2-1; TCRdb indicates TRBD1, and absent DNA this call remains unverified. The CDR3 spans 12 residues. Germline CDR1 reads SQVTM; CDR2 reads ANQGSEA. This CDR3 reads CSVGIGYNEQFF.

The chain combines TRBV28 with TRBJ2-7. Per germline, CDR1 MDHEN and CDR2 SYDVKM. This CDR3 has 13 residues. Here the CDR3 reads CASSFAEAYEQYF.

The J gene is TRBJ2-1, the V gene TRBV28; with no DNA, the TCRdb D assignment of TRBD2 cannot be verified. The CDR3 spans 14 residues. Germline CDR1 reads MDHEN; CDR2 reads SYDVKM. The CDR3 loop is CASSLTSRYNEQFF.

V is TRBV29-1 and J is TRBJ2-1; TCRdb calls TRBD1, which cannot be checked without DNA. The CDR3 loop spans 14 amino acids. CDR1 and CDR2 (germline): SQVTM, ANQGSEA. CDR3: CSVEWDRGYNEQFF.

This chain uses TRBV12-5 with TRBJ2-1. This CDR3 is 13 amino acids long. Germline V gives CDR1 LGHNT, CDR2 FRNRAP. CDR3 loop: CASGLGSYNEQFF.

This rearrangement joins TRBV28 to TRBJ2-7. CDR1 MDHEN and CDR2 SYDVKM come from the germline V gene. CDR3 length: 12 amino acids. The CDR3: CASRKGGYEQYF.

CDR3 protein: CSAPGVEYNEQFF. V gene TRBV29-1 combines with J gene TRBJ2-1; no DNA is available, so the TRBD1 call from TCRdb remains unchecked. This CDR3 comprises 13 residues. Germline assignment: CDR1 SQVTM and CDR2 ANQGSEA.

The chain carries TRBV14 and TRBJ2-5; TCRdb indicates TRBD2, and absent DNA this call remains unverified. The CDR3 totals 16 residues. The germline CDR1 and CDR2 sequences are SGHDN and FVKESK. The CDR3 sequence is CASSHFERGNQETQYF. Based on the CDR3 plus reference TRBV14 and TRBJ2-5, the full variable domain is EAGVTQFPSHSVIEKGQTVTLRCDPISGHDNLYWYRRVMGKEIKFLLHFVKESKQDESGMPNNRFLAERTGGTYSTLKVQPAELEDSGVYFCASSHFERGNQETQYFGPGTRLLVL.

This chain connects TRBV7-9 to TRBJ2-3. Germline V lookup: CDR1 SEHNR, CDR2 FQNEAQ (reference sequence). CDR3 length: 13 residues. The CDR3 loop reads CASSFLGTDTQYF.

The rearrangement links TRBV10-3 to TRBJ2-1; the TCRdb call, TRBD1, lacks DNA for checking. The CDR3 length is 14 residues. Germline V CDR1 and CDR2: ENHRY, SYGVKD. The CDR3 reads CAISAFGGRNEQFF.

This chain connects TRBV7-9 to TRBJ1-1; there is no DNA to check the TCRdb D call of TRBD1. Germline loops: CDR1 SEHNR, CDR2 FQNEAQ (reference sequence). The CDR3 loop spans 13 amino acids. CDR3 loop: CASSHRGRTEAFF.

This rearrangement joins TRBV12-3 or TRBV12-4 to TRBJ2-7. This CDR3 comprises 11 residues. CDR3 protein: CASTIGIEQYF.

The rearrangement links TRBV28 to TRBJ2-7. Germline values: CDR1 MDHEN, CDR2 SYDVKM. This CDR3 is built from 12 residues. The CDR3 here is CASSLGIYEQYF.

V and J are TRBV7-2 and TRBJ2-5; TCRdb's D call of TRBD2 is untestable without DNA. The length of the CDR3 is 16 residues. The germline gives CDR1 SGHTA, CDR2 FQGNSA. CDR3 sequence reads: CASSYPPGLKQETQYF.

V and J are TRBV20-1 and TRBJ2-3; with no DNA, the TCRdb D assignment of TRBD2 cannot be verified. The germline V gene has CDR1 DFQATT and CDR2 SNEGSKA (reference sequence). The length of the CDR3 is 20 residues. CDR3 loop: CSARTPQVLRLAASTDTQYF.

This rearrangement joins TRBV21-1 to TRBJ2-7; no DNA is available, so the TRBD1 call from TCRdb remains unchecked. TRBV21-1 is a listed pseudogene. CDR3 length: 15 residues. The CDR3 region is CASSNLGQVSYEQYF.

The V and J genes are TRBV4-1 and TRBJ2-1. Germline CDR1 is MGHRA and CDR2 is YSYEKL. This CDR3 has 13 amino acids. This CDR3 reads CASSQGMYNEQFF.

The V gene is TRBV23-1, the J gene TRBJ2-5; TCRdb gives TRBD1 as the D gene, but with no DNA this cannot be confirmed. TRBV23-1 qualifies as an ORF whose function is uncertain. The CDR3 contains 14 residues. The CDR3 reads CASSRDRGPETQYF.

V usage is TRBV20-1 and J usage is TRBJ2-7; TCRdb picks TRBD2, but there is no DNA to check that call. CDR1 and CDR2 from the germline V gene are DFQATT and SNEGSKA (reference sequence). The CDR3 contains 12 residues. CDR3 amino acids: CSARLEAYEQYF.

The V and J genes are TRBV27 and TRBJ1-5; absent DNA, TCRdb's TRBD1 call cannot be checked. The CDR3 is made up of 16 amino acids. Looked up from germline, CDR1 is MNHEY and CDR2 is SMNVEV (reference sequence). The CDR3 here is CASSPRGDNIPQPQHF.

This sequence joins TRBV6-2 or TRBV6-3 and TRBJ2-7. CDR1 is MNHEY and CDR2 is SVGEGT in the germline V gene. The CDR3 extends over 14 amino acids. The CDR3 sequence is CASSYSYTTYEQYF.

The CDR3 reads CASGGATTGYTF. V usage is TRBV4-3 and J usage is TRBJ1-2; the D call from TCRdb, TRBD1, cannot be confirmed without DNA. The length of the CDR3 is 12 residues. The germline V gene has CDR1 LGHNA and CDR2 YSLEER.

The J gene is TRBJ2-7, the V gene TRBV29-1. Germline CDR1 reads SQVTM; CDR2 reads ANQGSEA. This CDR3 contains 12 residues. CDR3 sequence: CSILQDSYEQYF.